These 13 T cell receptor beta chains were all obtained from the same sample, sequenced in a study of T-cell reconstitution after alpha-beta-depleted transplantation in children. A TCRbeta library incorporating unique molecular identifiers was prepared. TCRdb used MiXCR to reprocess the PCR reads, holding one entry per CDR3 protein. The data contain 540,000 or so distinct CDR3 sequences, roughly 23% of them singletons. The specimen was PBMCs, mostly from graft donor cells, collected 360 days after TCRalphabeta/CD19-depleted stem cell transplant. The receptors here all came from a boy in the first two years of life who had a stem cell transplant for acute myeloid leukemia, so the T cells may come from the graft donor.

At least ten counts were recorded for this clonotype. The chain uses TRBV6-5 and TRBJ2-5, with D tentatively TRBD1 (5 bases). Germline CDR1 MNHEY, CDR2 SVGAGI. Trimming left V 2 bases short and J 5 bases short, with 18 bases between. The CDR3 runs 16 residues. CDR3: CASSYGYKGQWETQYF. In DNA, the CDR3 is TGTGCCAGCAGTTACGGCTACAAGGGGCAGTGGGAGACCCAGTACTTC.

This clonotype showed up just a few times. The J gene is TRBJ2-7, the V gene TRBV19; the D gene is possibly TRBD1 (5 bases). This CDR3 is 15 amino acids long. With 4 bases removed from V and 2 bases from J, the gap between germline ends came to 15 bases. Per germline, CDR1 LNHDA and CDR2 SQIVND (reference sequence). Here the CDR3 DNA reads TGTGCCAGTAGTACCACGGCGGACATACCCTACGAGCAGTACTTC. It codes for CASSTTADIPYEQYF.

The chain is built from TRBV2 and TRBJ2-7; a possible D gene is TRBD2 (5 bases). Trimming removed 1 base at V and 0 bases at J, with 10 bases between. The CDR3 extends over 15 amino acids. Looked up from germline, CDR1 is SNHLY and CDR2 is FYNNEI. The CDR3 coding sequence is TGTGCCAGCAGTGAAGGACTATCGAGCTCCTACGAGCAGTACTTC. Its translation is CASSEGLSSSYEQYF.

The CDR3 coding sequence is TGCGCCAGCAGCCAAGATACTAGCGGAGATACGCAGTATTTT. It yields the protein CASSQDTSGDTQYF. The chain employs TRBV4-3 and TRBJ2-3; 8 bases align to TRBD2. Per germline, CDR1 LGHNA and CDR2 YSLEER. This CDR3 is 14 amino acids long. V was pared by 0 bases and J by 5 bases, with 1 base of the junction left unmatched.

This clonotype turned up a few times. The rearrangement links TRBV6-1 to TRBJ2-3; TRBD1 aligns across 8 bases. The V segment lost 6 bases and the J segment 3 bases; nucleotides outside the gene matches: 5. Per the germline V gene, CDR1 is MNHNS and CDR2 is SASEGT. This CDR3 is 14 amino acids long. Here the CDR3 DNA reads TGTGCCAGCAGCCAGGGGGCAGCGACAGATACGCAGTATTTT. Its translation is CASSQGAATDTQYF.

This clonotype was observed at least ten times. The gene calls are TRBV5-1 and TRBJ2-1; D could derive from TRBD1 or TRBD2 (5 bases each). CDR1 is SGHRS, CDR2 YFSETQ, per germline. V lost 0 bases and J 2 bases, leaving 15 bases between the germline ends. This CDR3 comprises 17 residues. The CDR3 loop reads CASSLAVLGRAYNEQFF. Written as DNA, the CDR3 is TGCGCCAGCAGCTTGGCAGTACTGGGACGGGCCTACAATGAGCAGTTCTTC.

In this sample, this clonotype turned up many times. This chain links TRBV6-5 with TRBJ2-2, with D uncertain. V was trimmed by 6 bases and J by 4 bases, leaving 9 bases between them. Germline CDR1 is MNHEY and CDR2 is SVGAGI. This CDR3 is built from 13 residues. The DNA of the CDR3 is TGTGCCAGCAGATTATCTAGCACCGGGGAGCTGTTTTTT. It translates to CASRLSSTGELFF.

This clonotype was observed a handful of times. The V gene is TRBV12-3 or TRBV12-4, the J gene TRBJ1-5, with 7 bases that match TRBD1. CDR3 length equals 15 residues. V gave up 5 bases and J gave up 0 bases; unmatched junction bases: 4. CDR3 DNA: TGTGCCAGCAGTGGCACAGGGGTTAGCAATCAGCCCCAGCATTTT. Encoded protein: CASSGTGVSNQPQHF.

The count of this clonotype is one. The chain links TRBV4-2 to TRBJ1-1, with TRBD1 matching 10 bases. CDR1 is LGHNA and CDR2 is YNFKEQ in the germline V gene. CDR3 length equals 16 residues. V shed 6 bases, J shed 1 base, and the junction held 8 bases outside the gene matches. The CDR3 loop is CASSRSWDRGNTEAFF. In DNA form, the CDR3 reads TGTGCCAGCAGTAGGTCCTGGGACAGGGGGAACACTGAAGCTTTCTTT.

This chain joins TRBV6-2 or TRBV6-3 and TRBJ2-1, with TRBD1 matching 7 bases. The CDR3 contains 17 residues. Per the germline V gene, CDR1 is MNHEY and CDR2 is SVGEGT. Germline trimming cut 6 bases from V and 5 bases from J; bases unmatched to any gene: 16. The CDR3 region is CASSPHQIRDSNNEQFF. In DNA, the CDR3 is TGTGCCAGCAGCCCCCACCAGATCCGGGACAGTAACAATGAGCAGTTCTTC.

This clonotype was detected only a few times. The V and J genes are TRBV30 and TRBJ2-7; 7 bases are a match to TRBD1. Unmatched junction bases numbered 15, after V lost 3 bases and J lost 7 bases. The V gene's germline CDR1 is GTSNPN and CDR2 SVGIG (reference sequence). CDR3 length: 15 amino acids. CDR3 protein: CAWRGPRDSKGEQYF. The CDR3 DNA reads as TGTGCCTGGAGGGGCCCCCGGGACAGCAAAGGGGAGCAGTACTTC.

This CDR3 is CASSLIDSFQETQYF. In DNA, the CDR3 is TGTGCCAGCAGTCTGATCGACAGCTTTCAAGAGACCCAGTACTTC. The chain is built from TRBV6-1 and TRBJ2-5; weak D call: TRBD1 (5 bases). This CDR3 is built from 15 residues. CDR1 is MNHNS, CDR2 SASEGT, per germline. The germline V and J ends were trimmed by 5 bases and 2 bases, with 15 bases remaining between them.

Many counts were recorded for this clonotype. The rearrangement uses TRBV6-5 and TRBJ2-3; D uncertain. The CDR3 totals 15 residues. Germline V CDR1 and CDR2: MNHEY, SVGAGI. Trimming pared 2 bases from V and 0 bases from J, leaving 9 bases between. In DNA form, the CDR3 reads TGTGCCAGCAGTTACGCCCCAGCTAGCACAGATACGCAGTATTTT. The encoded protein is CASSYAPASTDTQYF.